These 18 T cell receptor beta chains came from one sample sequenced in a study of cytomegalovirus exposure and HLA in healthy donors. Primers included in the PCR were 60 Vbeta and 13 Jbeta primers. Using immunoSEQ multiplex PCR, the repertoire was profiled, and TCRdb retains in-frame clones only, with some absent. The sample shows 150,000 to 200,000 clones, about four fifths of them seen only once. The specimen was PBMCs. These receptors were collected from a woman in her twenties or thirties in good health and CMV-seropositive.

This chain links TRBV27 with TRBJ2-2; D call uncertain. CDR3 length: 14 amino acids. V shed 3 bases and J shed 4 bases, with 9 bases lying between them. Per germline, CDR1 MNHEY and CDR2 SMNVEV (reference sequence). Here the CDR3 DNA reads TGTGCCAGCAGTTTCGAGACAAGCACCGGGGAGCTGTTTTTT. Translated: CASSFETSTGELFF.

The V call is TRBV25-1, the J call TRBJ1-1; no firm D call. The germline V gene has CDR1 MGHDK and CDR2 SYGVNS. CDR3 length equals 12 residues. V lost 3 bases and J lost 6, with 8 bases in between. The CDR3 reads CASSDTGSEAFF. In nucleotides, the CDR3 is TGTGCCAGCAGTGACACGGGTTCTGAAGCTTTCTTT.

The V call is TRBV7-2, the J call TRBJ2-3; a possible D gene is TRBD2 (6 bases). Looked up from germline, CDR1 is SGHTA and CDR2 is FQGNSA. V was shortened by 5 bases and J by 4 bases, with 16 bases between the two germline ends. The CDR3 is made up of 15 amino acids. The CDR3 region has the DNA TGTGCCAGCAGCCCAGAACGGCGGGAATCAGATACGCAGTATTTT. It is translated as CASSPERRESDTQYF. The whole variable domain, remainder taken from reference TRBV7-2 and TRBJ2-3, is GAGVSQSPSNKVTEKGKDVELRCDPISGHTALYWYRQSLGQGLEFLIYFQGNSAPDKSGLPSDRFSAERTGGSVSTLTIQRTQQEDSAVYLCASSPERRESDTQYFGPGTRLTVL.

The V and J genes are TRBV11-3 and TRBJ1-1; TRBD1 might be the D (5 bases). Trimming stripped 5 bases from V and 6 bases from J, with 10 bases between. The germline CDR1 and CDR2 sequences are SGHNT and YENEEA. This CDR3 is 12 amino acids long. CDR3 sequence: CASSNRFPEAFF. DNA for the CDR3: TGTGCCAGCAGCAACAGGTTCCCTGAAGCTTTCTTT.

The V call is TRBV7-2, the J call TRBJ2-7; TRBD1 aligns across 9 bases. This CDR3 comprises 16 residues. Germline V gene sequence: CDR1 SGHTA, CDR2 FQGNSA. The trim removed 3 bases at V and 5 bases at J, leaving 11 bases unmatched. CDR3 DNA: TGTGCCAGCAGCTTCGGCTTGAGGACAGGGGTCCACGAGCAGTACTTC. This codes for CASSFGLRTGVHEQYF.

The chain joins TRBV11-3 to TRBJ2-7; 9 bases match TRBD2. The germline V gene encodes CDR1 SGHNT and CDR2 YENEEA. The CDR3 covers 13 residues. Germline trimming cut 6 bases from V and 6 bases from J; bases unmatched to any gene: 6. CDR3 nucleotides: TGTGCCAGCAGGTTGCGGGAGGGCCCCGAGCAGTACTTC. It encodes CASRLREGPEQYF.

The chain is built from TRBV4-2 and TRBJ1-1; weak D call: TRBD1 (5 bases). V shed 7 bases and J shed 3 bases, with 12 bases lying between them. The CDR3 spans 13 residues. CDR1 and CDR2 from the germline V gene are LGHNA and YNFKEQ. The CDR3 DNA reads TGTGCCAGCATGTCCCCGGGGGACACTGAAGCTTTCTTT. This sequence encodes CASMSPGDTEAFF.

The chain recombines TRBV4-1 with TRBJ2-1; 9 nucleotides agree with TRBD2. Trimming at V came to 4 bases and at J to 7 bases, leaving 11 bases not matched to a gene. In germline, CDR1 is MGHRA, CDR2 YSYEKL. This CDR3 spans 16 amino acids. CDR3 sequence: CASSRLRGGEPNEQFF. The CDR3 DNA follows: TGCGCCAGCAGCCGCTTGCGGGGGGGCGAGCCGAATGAGCAGTTCTTC.

The rearrangement joins TRBV2 to TRBJ1-2; 9 bases fit TRBD1. Germline loops: CDR1 SNHLY, CDR2 FYNNEI. The CDR3 consists of 15 residues. V was pared by 4 bases and J by 4 bases, with 7 bases of the junction left unmatched. The CDR3 protein is CASSVTQGALYGYTF. The DNA of the CDR3 is TGTGCCAGCAGTGTGACACAGGGGGCTCTCTATGGCTACACCTTC.

A few counts support this clone. This chain links TRBV6-5 with TRBJ1-1; 8 bases are shared with TRBD1. CDR1 is MNHEY and CDR2 is SVGAGI in the germline V gene. Trimming took 6 bases from V and 4 from J; bases not matched to a gene: 4. The CDR3 length is 13 residues. The CDR3 DNA is TGTGCCAGCAGCTCGGACAGGGTCACTGAAGCTTTCTTT. This translates into CASSSDRVTEAFF.

This clone appeared a single time. The J gene is TRBJ2-3, the V gene TRBV7-2; D unresolved. The V and J ends lost 1 base and 9 bases respectively, with 11 bases between them. The germline gives CDR1 SGHTA, CDR2 FQGNSA. The length of the CDR3 is 13 residues. DNA of the CDR3: TGTGCCAGCAGCTTAGTGGCGGATGAGACGCAGTATTTT. It is translated as CASSLVADETQYF.

This clone was counted a single time. The chain links TRBV4-1 to TRBJ2-3; tentative D call: TRBD2 (6 bases). Germline CDR1 reads MGHRA; CDR2 reads YSYEKL. The germline V and J ends were trimmed by 6 bases and 2 bases, with 18 bases remaining between them. CDR3 length: 16 amino acids. The CDR3 bases are TGCGCCAGCAGGCCTATCCGGGGGTCGGACACAGATACGCAGTATTTT. Translation: CASRPIRGSDTDTQYF.

The chain joins TRBV5-8 to TRBJ1-6; 7 bases match TRBD1. V lost 4 bases to trimming and J lost 9 bases; unmatched junction nucleotides: 13. This CDR3 spans 16 amino acids. Germline assignment: CDR1 SGHTS and CDR2 YDEGEE. The CDR3: CASSPQLTGESSPLHF. The CDR3 nucleotides are TGTGCCAGCAGCCCCCAGCTTACAGGGGAGAGTTCACCCCTCCACTTT. Combining the CDR3 with reference TRBV5-8 and TRBJ1-6 gives the whole variable domain EAGVTQSPTHLIKTRGQQATLRCSPISGHTSVYWYQQALGLGLQFLLWYDEGEERNRGNFPPRFSGRQFPNYSSELNVNALELEDSALYLCASSPQLTGESSPLHFGNGTRLTVT.

This rearrangement joins TRBV5-6 to TRBJ2-7; no firm D call. This CDR3 contains 14 residues. CDR1 and CDR2 (germline): SGHDT, YYEEEE. Trimming took off 0 bases at V and 1 base at J, with 8 bases between the two ends. The CDR3 nucleotides read TGTGCCAGCAGCTTGGTTACGGGTTCCTACGAGCAGTACTTC. Translating gives CASSLVTGSYEQYF.

V and J are TRBV5-1 and TRBJ1-1, with a weak D call TRBD1 (5 bases). V was clipped by 0 bases and J by 2 bases, with 11 bases between them. Germline V gene lookup returns CDR1 SGHRS and CDR2 YFSETQ. CDR3 length: 15 amino acids. In DNA, the CDR3 is TGCGCCAGCAGCTTGGAGGCAGGGCAAAACACTGAAGCTTTCTTT. It encodes CASSLEAGQNTEAFF.

This rearrangement joins TRBV29-1 to TRBJ2-1; D possibly corresponds to TRBD1 (6 bases). Germline V CDR1 and CDR2: SQVTM, ANQGSEA. V lost 6 bases and J 3 bases, leaving 12 bases between the germline ends. The CDR3 consists of 13 residues. CDR3 sequence: CSVDRDIYNEQFF. The DNA of the CDR3 is TGCAGCGTGGACCGGGACATCTACAATGAGCAGTTCTTC.

CDR3 in DNA: TGTGCCAGTCAAGGACTAGCGGGGTACACAGATACGCAGTATTTT. As protein: CASQGLAGYTDTQYF. V and J are TRBV18 and TRBJ2-3, with 12 positions matching TRBD2. The V and J ends lost 9 bases and 2 bases, in that order; junction bases with no gene match: 6. Germline lookup yields CDR1 KGHSH and CDR2 LQKENI. There are 15 residues in the CDR3.

As for this clone: At one end, the junction sequence differs from germline, possibly due to a read error. This sequence joins TRBV7-7 and TRBJ2-1; 9 bases map to TRBD1. The length of the CDR3 is 14 residues. Per germline, CDR1 SSHAT and CDR2 FNYEAQ (reference sequence). CDR3 DNA: TGTGCTAGCAGCCGGGACAGGGTGTTCCGTGAGCAGTTCTTC. Translated, it gives CASSRDRVFREQFF. Using reference TRBV7-7 and TRBJ2-1 for the parts outside the CDR3, the full variable domain is GAGVSQSPRYKVTKRGQDVTLRCDPISSHATLYWYQQALGQGPEFLTYFNYEAQPDKSGLPSDRFSAERPEGSISTLTIQRTEQRDSAMYRCASSRDRVFREQFFGPGTRLTVL.